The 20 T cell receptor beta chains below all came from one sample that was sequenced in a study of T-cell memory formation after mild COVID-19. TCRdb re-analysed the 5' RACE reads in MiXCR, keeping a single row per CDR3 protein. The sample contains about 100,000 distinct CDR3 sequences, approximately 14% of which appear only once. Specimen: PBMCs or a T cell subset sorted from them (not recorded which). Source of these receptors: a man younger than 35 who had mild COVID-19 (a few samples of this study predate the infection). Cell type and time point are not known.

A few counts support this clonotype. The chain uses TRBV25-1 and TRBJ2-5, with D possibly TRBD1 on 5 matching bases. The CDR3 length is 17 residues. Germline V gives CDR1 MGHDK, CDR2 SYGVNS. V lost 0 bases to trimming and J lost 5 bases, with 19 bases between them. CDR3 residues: CASSEYGLGVAGETQYF. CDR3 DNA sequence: TGTGCCAGCAGTGAATACGGTTTAGGGGTAGCCGGGGAGACCCAGTACTTC. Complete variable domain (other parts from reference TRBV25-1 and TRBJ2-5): EADIYQTPRYLVIGTGKKITLECSQTMGHDKMYWYQQDPGMELHLIHYSYGVNSTEKGDLSSESTVSRIRTEHFPLTLESARPSHTSQYLCASSEYGLGVAGETQYFGPGTRLLVL.

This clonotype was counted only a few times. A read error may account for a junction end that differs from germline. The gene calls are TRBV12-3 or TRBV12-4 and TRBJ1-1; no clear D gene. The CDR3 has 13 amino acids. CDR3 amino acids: CASSLGPVNETFF. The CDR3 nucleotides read TGTGCCAGCAGCCTAGGGCCCGTTAATGAAACTTTCTTT.

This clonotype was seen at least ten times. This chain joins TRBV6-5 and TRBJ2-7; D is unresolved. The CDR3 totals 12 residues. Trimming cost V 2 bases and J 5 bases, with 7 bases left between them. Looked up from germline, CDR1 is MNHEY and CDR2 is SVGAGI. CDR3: CASSYDGDEQYF. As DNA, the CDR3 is TGTGCCAGCAGTTACGATGGCGACGAGCAGTACTTC.

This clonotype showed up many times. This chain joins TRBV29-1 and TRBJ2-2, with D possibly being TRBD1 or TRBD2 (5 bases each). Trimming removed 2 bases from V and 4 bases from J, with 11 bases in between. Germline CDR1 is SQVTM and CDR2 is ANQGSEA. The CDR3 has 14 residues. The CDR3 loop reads CSVEPGGPTGELFF. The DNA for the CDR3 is TGCAGCGTTGAACCTGGGGGACCCACCGGGGAGCTGTTTTTT.

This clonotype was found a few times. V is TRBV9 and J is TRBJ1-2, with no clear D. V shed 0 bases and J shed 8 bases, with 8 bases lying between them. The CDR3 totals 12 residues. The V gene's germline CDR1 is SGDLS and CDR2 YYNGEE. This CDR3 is CASSVGVGGYTF. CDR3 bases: TGTGCCAGCAGCGTAGGGGTTGGCGGCTACACCTTC.

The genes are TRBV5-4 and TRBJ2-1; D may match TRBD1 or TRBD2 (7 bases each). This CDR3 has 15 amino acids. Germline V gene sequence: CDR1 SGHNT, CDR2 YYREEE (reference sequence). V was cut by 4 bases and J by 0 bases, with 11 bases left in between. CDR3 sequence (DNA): TGTGCCAGCAGCAGCGGGACAGCCTCCTACAATGAGCAGTTCTTC. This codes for CASSSGTASYNEQFF.

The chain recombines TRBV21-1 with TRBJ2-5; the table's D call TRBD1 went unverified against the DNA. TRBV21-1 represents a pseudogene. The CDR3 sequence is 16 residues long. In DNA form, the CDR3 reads TGTGCCAGCAGTCGACTGCGGGGGACAGGGCGGGAGACCCAGTACTTC. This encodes CASSRLRGTGRETQYF.

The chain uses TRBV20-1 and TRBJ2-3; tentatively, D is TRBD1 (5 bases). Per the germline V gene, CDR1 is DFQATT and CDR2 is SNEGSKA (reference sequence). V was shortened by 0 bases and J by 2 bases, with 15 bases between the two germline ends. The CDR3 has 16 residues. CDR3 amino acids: CSARDVSRTSTDTQYF. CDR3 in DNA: TGCAGTGCTAGAGACGTTTCCCGGACATCCACAGATACGCAGTATTTT.

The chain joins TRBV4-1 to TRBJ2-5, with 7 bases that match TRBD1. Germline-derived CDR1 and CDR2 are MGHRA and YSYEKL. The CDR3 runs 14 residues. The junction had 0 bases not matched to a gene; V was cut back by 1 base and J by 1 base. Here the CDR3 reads CASSQGTGQETQYF. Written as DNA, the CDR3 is TGCGCCAGCAGCCAAGGGACAGGCCAAGAGACCCAGTACTTC.

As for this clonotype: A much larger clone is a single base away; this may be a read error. The CDR3 loop is CASSRGLGKEQFF. CDR3 coding DNA: TGCGCCAGCAGCCGGGGGCTTGGCAAGGAGCAGTTCTTC. The chain is built from TRBV4-1 and TRBJ2-1; a weak D match, TRBD1 (6 bases). The germline V and J ends were trimmed by 4 bases and 10 bases, with 14 bases remaining between them. CDR3 length: 13 amino acids. Germline V lookup: CDR1 MGHRA, CDR2 YSYEKL.

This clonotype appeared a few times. The DNA for the CDR3 is TGTGCCAGCAGTTTATCTGGGACAGCTCCCTACGAGCAGTACGTC. Its translation is CASSLSGTAPYEQYV. This chain uses TRBV27 with TRBJ2-7, with 7 nucleotides matching TRBD1. The CDR3 spans 15 residues. J was trimmed by 2 bases and V by 0 bases; bases with no gene match: 4. The germline CDR1 and CDR2 sequences are MNHEY and SMNVEV (reference sequence).

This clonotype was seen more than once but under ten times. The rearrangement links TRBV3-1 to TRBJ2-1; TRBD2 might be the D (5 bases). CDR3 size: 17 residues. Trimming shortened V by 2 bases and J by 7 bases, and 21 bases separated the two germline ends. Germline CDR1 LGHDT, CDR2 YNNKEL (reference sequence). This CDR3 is CASSQNPGVGNGNEQFF. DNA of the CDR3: TGTGCCAGCAGCCAAAACCCCGGGGTAGGGAACGGTAATGAGCAGTTCTTC.

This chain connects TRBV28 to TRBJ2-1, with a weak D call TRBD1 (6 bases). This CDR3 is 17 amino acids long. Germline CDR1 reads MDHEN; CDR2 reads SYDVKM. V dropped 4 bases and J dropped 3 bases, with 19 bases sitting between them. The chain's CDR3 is CASSYGPRGHHYNEQFF. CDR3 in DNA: TGTGCCAGCAGTTATGGCCCTAGGGGACACCACTACAATGAGCAGTTCTTC.

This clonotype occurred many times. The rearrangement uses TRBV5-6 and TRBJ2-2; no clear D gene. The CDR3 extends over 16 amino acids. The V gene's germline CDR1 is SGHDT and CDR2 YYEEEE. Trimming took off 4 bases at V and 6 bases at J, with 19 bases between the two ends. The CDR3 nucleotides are TGTGCCAGCAGCCCGGGCAACGGCCTGTGTCCCGGGGAGCTGTTTTTT. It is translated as CASSPGNGLCPGELFF.

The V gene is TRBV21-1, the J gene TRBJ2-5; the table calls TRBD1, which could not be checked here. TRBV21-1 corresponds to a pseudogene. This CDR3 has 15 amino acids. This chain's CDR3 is CASTRHGRGGETQYF. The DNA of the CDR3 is TGTGCCAGCACCCGGCACGGTAGGGGGGGAGAGACCCAGTACTTC.

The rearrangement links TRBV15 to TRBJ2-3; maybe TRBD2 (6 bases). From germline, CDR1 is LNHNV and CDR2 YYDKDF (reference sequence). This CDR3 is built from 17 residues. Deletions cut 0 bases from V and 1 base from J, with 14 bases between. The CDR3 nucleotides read TGTGCCACCAGCAGAGACGGGTCGGGCGGGGGCACAGATACGCAGTATTTT. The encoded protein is CATSRDGSGGGTDTQYF.

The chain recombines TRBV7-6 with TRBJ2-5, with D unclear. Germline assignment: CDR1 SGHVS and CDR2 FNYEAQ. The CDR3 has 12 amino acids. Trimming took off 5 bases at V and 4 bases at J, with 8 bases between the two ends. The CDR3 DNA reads TGTGCCAGCAGCGCCGCTGGAGAGACCCAGTACTTC. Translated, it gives CASSAAGETQYF.

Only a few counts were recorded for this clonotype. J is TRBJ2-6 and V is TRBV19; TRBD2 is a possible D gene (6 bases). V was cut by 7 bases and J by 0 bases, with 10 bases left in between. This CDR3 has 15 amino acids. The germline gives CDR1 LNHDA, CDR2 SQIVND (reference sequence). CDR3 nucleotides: TGTGCCAGTACCATCGGGGGCTCTGGGGCCAACGTCCTGACTTTC. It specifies CASTIGGSGANVLTF.

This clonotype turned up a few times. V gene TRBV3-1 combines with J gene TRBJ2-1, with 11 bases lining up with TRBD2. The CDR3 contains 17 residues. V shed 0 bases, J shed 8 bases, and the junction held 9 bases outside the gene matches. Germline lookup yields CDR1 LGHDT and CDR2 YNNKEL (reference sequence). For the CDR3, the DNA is TGTGCCAGCAGCCAAGAAGTAGCGGGGGGGCTTTATGATGAGCAGTTCTTC. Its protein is CASSQEVAGGLYDEQFF.

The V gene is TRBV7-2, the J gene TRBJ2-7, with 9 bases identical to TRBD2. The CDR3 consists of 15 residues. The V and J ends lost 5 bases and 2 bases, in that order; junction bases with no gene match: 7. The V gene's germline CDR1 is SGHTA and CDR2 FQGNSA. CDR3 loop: CASSASSGAPYEQYV. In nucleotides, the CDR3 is TGTGCCAGCAGCGCCTCTAGCGGGGCACCCTACGAGCAGTACGTC.